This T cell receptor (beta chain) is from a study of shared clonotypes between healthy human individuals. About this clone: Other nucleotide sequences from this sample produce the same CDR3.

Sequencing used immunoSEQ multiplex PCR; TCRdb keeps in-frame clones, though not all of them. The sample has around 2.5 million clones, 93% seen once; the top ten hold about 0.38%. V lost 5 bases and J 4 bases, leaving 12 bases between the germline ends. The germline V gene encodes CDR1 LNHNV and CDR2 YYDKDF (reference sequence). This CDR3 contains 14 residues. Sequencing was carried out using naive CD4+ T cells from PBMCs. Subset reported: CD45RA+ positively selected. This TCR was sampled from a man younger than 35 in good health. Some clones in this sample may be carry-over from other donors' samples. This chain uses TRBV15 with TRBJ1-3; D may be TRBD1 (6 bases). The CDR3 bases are TGTGCCACCAGCCGGGCAGGGGTCGGAAACACCATATATTTT. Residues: CATSRAGVGNTIYF.